Listed here are 13 T cell receptor beta chains from one sample, sequenced in a study of blood T cell repertoires in COVID-19 (TCRdb year 2020). Libraries came from the immunoSEQ multiplex PCR assay. TCRdb took this table from immuneACCESS and kept in-frame rearrangements with V and J called. Such tables lack part of the clones; where checked against another copy, unresolved V genes explain under half of the gap, and the rest is unexplained. In this sample the table shows about 160,000 clones, around nine tenths of which occur a single time. The ten largest clones add up to 9% to 12% of the sample. The sequenced sample was peripheral blood. The receptors originated from a woman aged 70-85 years with COVID-19, enrolled during active disease.

This clone appeared a single time. CDR3 protein: CASSLPYTGTGGADEQFF. The DNA of the CDR3 is TGCGCCAGCAGCTTGCCCTATACCGGGACAGGGGGCGCGGATGAGCAGTTCTTC. This chain connects TRBV5-1 to TRBJ2-1, with TRBD1 identical over 12 bases. CDR1 and CDR2 from the germline V gene are SGHRS and YFSETQ. J gave up 8 bases and V 1 base, and 13 bases lay outside the gene matches. The CDR3 extends over 18 amino acids.

The chain combines TRBV18 with TRBJ2-1; the match to TRBD1 covers 10 bases. The CDR3 loop spans 17 amino acids. The trim removed 4 bases at V and 7 bases at J, leaving 13 bases unmatched. Germline V lookup: CDR1 KGHSH, CDR2 LQKENI. CDR3 DNA sequence: TGTGCCAGCTCACTACAGGGACAGGGGCAGGGGCCAAATGAGCAGTTCTTC. Translated: CASSLQGQGQGPNEQFF. Full variable domain (missing parts from reference TRBV18 and TRBJ2-1): NAGVMQNPRHLVRRRGQEARLRCSPMKGHSHVYWYRQLPEEGLKFMVYLQKENIIDESGMPKERFSAEFPKEGPSILRIQQVVRGDSAAYFCASSLQGQGQGPNEQFFGPGTRLTVL.

The chain joins TRBV29-1 to TRBJ1-1, with 7 bases matching TRBD1. Looked up from germline, CDR1 is SQVTM and CDR2 is ANQGSEA. CDR3 length: 14 amino acids. V lost 7 bases, J lost 6 bases, and 14 bases stayed unmatched. The DNA for the CDR3 is TGCAGCGCCGAAAAGGGGGCAGGGTCTGCTGAAGCTTTCTTT. Translating gives CSAEKGAGSAEAFF. Using reference TRBV29-1 and TRBJ1-1 for the parts outside the CDR3, the full variable domain is SAVISQKPSRDICQRGTSLTIQCQVDSQVTMMFWYRQQPGQSLTLIATANQGSEATYESGFVIDKFPISRPNLTFSTLTVSNMSPEDSSIYLCSAEKGAGSAEAFFGQGTRLTVV.

V and J are TRBV11-2 and TRBJ2-3, with TRBD2 as a possible D gene (5 bases). Germline assignment: CDR1 SGHAT and CDR2 FQNNGV. The V end was cut by 0 bases, the J end by 4 bases, with 11 bases between. This CDR3 spans 15 amino acids. CDR3 nucleotides: TGTGCCAGCAGCTTAGACGGAATCGGGGCAGATACGCAGTATTTT. Its translation is CASSLDGIGADTQYF.

J is TRBJ1-2 and V is TRBV5-4, with TRBD1 identical over 7 bases. After removal of 2 bases from V and 8 bases from J, the junction contained 9 bases not matched to a gene. The CDR3 consists of 14 residues. Germline CDR1 SGHNT, CDR2 YYREEE (reference sequence). The CDR3 is CASSFYTGVEGYTF. Here the CDR3 DNA reads TGTGCCAGCAGCTTCTACACAGGGGTTGAAGGCTACACCTTC. Full variable domain (outside the CDR3, taken from reference TRBV5-4 and TRBJ1-2): ETGVTQSPTHLIKTRGQQVTLRCSSQSGHNTVSWYQQALGQGPQFIFQYYREEENGRGNFPPRFSGLQFPNYSSELNVNALELDDSALYLCASSFYTGVEGYTFGSGTRLTVV.

V gene TRBV10-3 combines with J gene TRBJ1-3, with 8 bases matching TRBD1. The CDR3 is 15 residues long. Trimming took 3 bases from V and 4 from J; bases not matched to a gene: 5. Germline CDR1 ENHRY, CDR2 SYGVKD. The CDR3 bases are TGTGCCATCAGTGATCCGACAGGGGCGGGAAACACCATATATTTT. Translation: CAISDPTGAGNTIYF.

J is TRBJ2-5 and V is TRBV3-1 (or the pseudogene TRBV3-2), with TRBD1 matching 8 bases. Germline V gene lookup returns CDR1 LGHDT and CDR2 YNNKEL (reference sequence). This CDR3 has 15 amino acids. The junction had 9 bases not matched to a gene; V was cut back by 4 bases and J by 5 bases. As DNA, the CDR3 is TGTGCCAGCAGCCCCGAAGGGGCAGGGGGCGAGACCCAGTACTTC. This translates into CASSPEGAGGETQYF.

The chain joins TRBV12-3 or TRBV12-4 to TRBJ1-3; D gene unclear. The CDR3 extends over 12 amino acids. Deletions cut 6 bases from V and 5 bases from J, with 8 bases between. The DNA for the CDR3 is TGTGCCAGCAGCCCCGGGAGAAACACCATATATTTT. Amino acid sequence: CASSPGRNTIYF.

This clone came up a few times. The chain carries TRBV19 and TRBJ1-4; D gene unclear. This CDR3 has 14 residues. Trimming took 6 bases from V and 0 from J, leaving 8 bases between them. Germline CDR1 is LNHDA and CDR2 is SQIVND (reference sequence). CDR3 DNA sequence: TGTGCCAGTAGCTCCAGCGCAACTAATGAAAAACTGTTTTTT. Its protein is CASSSSATNEKLFF.

The rearrangement joins TRBV10-3 to TRBJ1-3; weak D call: TRBD1 (5 bases). Per germline, CDR1 ENHRY and CDR2 SYGVKD. The CDR3 consists of 14 residues. Trimming left V 4 bases short and J 2 bases short, with 9 bases between. The CDR3 protein is CAISAGRAGNTIYF. CDR3 nucleotides: TGTGCCATCAGTGCTGGCAGGGCTGGAAACACCATATATTTT.

The J gene is TRBJ1-2, the V gene TRBV12-3 or TRBV12-4; D gene uncertain. The CDR3 has 13 residues. Trimming took off 6 bases at V and 5 bases at J, with 13 bases between the two ends. The DNA of the CDR3 is TGTGCCAGCAGCCTCCAGGTGGATTATGGCTACACCTTC. The encoded protein is CASSLQVDYGYTF.

The chain employs TRBV29-1 and TRBJ1-1; D is possibly TRBD1 (5 bases). This CDR3 spans 12 amino acids. V gave up 6 bases and J gave up 4 bases, with 12 bases separating them. CDR1 SQVTM and CDR2 ANQGSEA come from the germline V gene. CDR3 in DNA: TGCAGCGTGTGGCAGGGTACCACTGAAGCTTTCTTT. Translated: CSVWQGTTEAFF.

CDR3 nucleotide sequence: TGTGCCTGGAGTGCAGGGGGCCTTTACTATGGCTACACCTTC. It translates to CAWSAGGLYYGYTF. This chain joins TRBV30 and TRBJ1-2; 8 bases are shared with TRBD1. Trimming took 1 base from V and 3 from J; bases not matched to a gene: 4. This CDR3 is 14 amino acids long. In germline, CDR1 is GTSNPN, CDR2 SVGIG (reference sequence).